Below, 15 T cell receptor beta chains from the same sample are listed, as sequenced in a study of T cells in localized non-small cell lung cancer. Generated by immunoSEQ multiplex PCR, the TCRdb table keeps only in-frame clones and is missing some. The sample contains approximately 140,000 clones, about 90% of which appear only once. The sample in question was peripheral blood, obtained before any cancer treatment. Every receptor here comes from a female donor over 55 with stage I lung adenocarcinoma.

This rearrangement joins TRBV5-1 to TRBJ2-6, with TRBD2 identical over 13 bases. Germline CDR1 is SGHRS and CDR2 is YFSETQ. The V and J ends lost 4 bases and 2 bases, in that order; junction bases with no gene match: 9. The CDR3 is 19 amino acids. CDR3 amino acids: CASSLDGTSGMTGANVLTF. CDR3 in DNA: TGCGCCAGCAGCCTCGACGGGACTAGCGGGATGACTGGGGCCAACGTCCTGACTTTC.

The V gene is TRBV11-3, the J gene TRBJ1-1; no reliable D call. The CDR3 has 16 residues. Trimming left V 1 base short and J 1 base short, with 13 bases between. The germline V gene encodes CDR1 SGHNT and CDR2 YENEEA. CDR3 protein: CASSLGRQARNTEAFF. CDR3 DNA: TGTGCCAGCAGCTTAGGCCGGCAGGCGCGGAACACTGAAGCTTTCTTT.

The chain is built from TRBV6-1 and TRBJ2-3; D may be TRBD1 (6 bases). Per germline, CDR1 MNHNS and CDR2 SASEGT. This CDR3 has 19 residues. Trimming cost V 2 bases and J 1 base, with 22 bases left between them. The CDR3 loop is CASSEPDRTGTPGTDTQYF. As DNA, the CDR3 is TGTGCCAGCAGTGAACCAGACCGCACCGGGACACCGGGCACAGATACGCAGTATTTT.

As for this clone: Different DNA sequences within this sample yield the same CDR3. J is TRBJ2-7 and V is TRBV29-1; D is unclear. This CDR3 contains 11 residues. Germline V gene data show CDR1 as SQVTM and CDR2 as ANQGSEA. With 5 bases removed from V and 3 bases from J, the gap between germline ends came to 8 bases. This chain's CDR3 is CSVRTGYEQYF. Written as DNA, the CDR3 is TGCAGCGTTCGGACGGGCTACGAGCAGTACTTC.

The rearrangement links TRBV2 to TRBJ1-1, with 9 bases that match TRBD1. V was clipped by 6 bases and J by 6 bases; unmatched bases: 2. The CDR3 is made up of 12 amino acids. Germline CDR1 reads SNHLY; CDR2 reads FYNNEI. For the CDR3, the DNA is TGTGCCAGCAGACAGGGGGCCCCTGAAGCTTTCTTT. This codes for CASRQGAPEAFF.

The chain carries TRBV7-2 and TRBJ2-3, with 12 bases identical to TRBD2. Looked up from germline, CDR1 is SGHTA and CDR2 is FQGNSA. J was trimmed by 4 bases and V by 2 bases; bases with no gene match: 7. This CDR3 comprises 17 residues. The CDR3 coding sequence is TGTGCCAGCAGCTTATCGCTAGCGGGAGGGCCCCCAGATACGCAGTATTTT. Protein: CASSLSLAGGPPDTQYF.

This rearrangement joins TRBV28 to TRBJ1-2; D is possibly TRBD1 (5 bases). V lost 2 bases and J 6 bases, leaving 10 bases between the germline ends. Germline CDR1 is MDHEN and CDR2 is SYDVKM. The CDR3 is 13 amino acids. CDR3 region: CASSLAAGNGYTF. CDR3 coding DNA: TGTGCCAGCAGTTTAGCGGCAGGGAATGGCTACACCTTC.

The chain uses TRBV11-3 and TRBJ2-1; 9 bases align to TRBD2. J gave up 7 bases and V 5 bases, and 6 bases lay outside the gene matches. CDR1 SGHNT and CDR2 YENEEA come from the germline V gene. The CDR3 is 14 amino acids. The CDR3: CASSETSGRNEQFF. The CDR3 coding sequence is TGTGCCAGCAGCGAAACCAGCGGGAGGAATGAGCAGTTCTTC.

This sequence joins TRBV5-8 and TRBJ2-1; D is unclear. V was trimmed by 1 base and J by 6 bases, leaving 5 bases between them. The CDR3 loop spans 12 amino acids. CDR1 SGHTS and CDR2 YDEGEE come from the germline V gene. CDR3 sequence (DNA): TGTGCCAGCAGCTTGTATCTCAATGAGCAGTTCTTC. This gives the protein CASSLYLNEQFF.

This clone is a singleton in its sample. The chain combines TRBV5-5 with TRBJ1-1, with D possibly TRBD1 on 5 matching bases. This CDR3 is built from 15 residues. From germline, CDR1 is SGHKS and CDR2 YYEKEE (reference sequence). The ends were cut back, 4 bases at V and 1 base at J, with 14 bases in the middle. Here the CDR3 DNA reads TGTGCCAGCAGCCGCCTAGGGGCAGCGAACACTGAAGCTTTCTTT. Protein product: CASSRLGAANTEAFF.

The gene calls are TRBV7-3 and TRBJ1-3; 8 bases are a match to TRBD1. The CDR3 has 14 amino acids. Trimming cost V 5 bases and J 1 base; bases outside gene matches: 1. Germline-derived CDR1 and CDR2 are SGHTA and FQGTGA. Here the CDR3 DNA reads TGTGCCAGCAGCCGGACAGGGTCTGGAAACACCATATATTTT. This encodes CASSRTGSGNTIYF.

As regards this clone: The sample contains more than one DNA sequence encoding this CDR3. This sequence joins TRBV27 and TRBJ2-7; the match to TRBD1 covers 9 bases. Per the germline V gene, CDR1 is MNHEY and CDR2 is SMNVEV (reference sequence). The V segment lost 6 bases and the J segment 7 bases; nucleotides outside the gene matches: 7. This CDR3 has 13 amino acids. The CDR3 region has the DNA TGTGCCAGCAGCCTAACAGGGGGCTATGAGCAGTACTTC. Encoded protein: CASSLTGGYEQYF.

This chain joins TRBV28 and TRBJ2-5, with 7 positions matching TRBD1. V lost 3 bases to trimming and J lost 5 bases; unmatched junction nucleotides: 12. This CDR3 has 16 residues. Germline CDR1 reads MDHEN; CDR2 reads SYDVKM. CDR3 in DNA: TGTGCCAGCAGTTTGCCTCCGGGACCACAGGGGGAGACCCAGTACTTC. Translation gives CASSLPPGPQGETQYF.

J is TRBJ1-5 and V is TRBV5-6, with 7 nucleotides matching TRBD1. Germline CDR1 is SGHDT and CDR2 is YYEEEE. The CDR3 extends over 15 amino acids. Losses at the gene ends were 1 base for V and 5 bases for J; bases not matched to a gene: 6. The CDR3 coding sequence is TGTGCCAGCAGCTTGTCCGACAGGGATTATCAGCCCCAGCATTTT. Its translation is CASSLSDRDYQPQHF. The full variable domain, completed using reference TRBV5-6 and TRBJ1-5, is DAGVTQSPTHLIKTRGQQVTLRCSPKSGHDTVSWYQQALGQGPQFIFQYYEEEERQRGNFPDRFSGHQFPNYSSELNVNALLLGDSALYLCASSLSDRDYQPQHFGDGTRLSIL.

CDR3 in amino acids: CASSSWGAPEAFF. CDR3 DNA sequence: TGTGCCAGCAGTTCATGGGGTGCTCCTGAAGCTTTCTTT. This sequence joins TRBV27 and TRBJ1-1; no reliable D call. This CDR3 has 13 residues. Germline assignment: CDR1 MNHEY and CDR2 SMNVEV (reference sequence). V was clipped by 4 bases and J by 6 bases, with 12 bases between them.